This T cell receptor beta chain was found in a study of human T cells and chemical hapten exposure. This clonotype has only one observation. Someone pulled total RNA out of unfractionated whole blood. The library labeled individual cDNA molecules by adding unique molecular identifiers to them. From the 5' RACE reads, TCRdb called clonotypes with MiXCR, one entry per CDR3 protein. The sample carries approximately 110,000 distinct CDR3 sequences, around 20% recorded once. CDR1 WNHNN and CDR2 SYGVQD come from the germline V gene (reference sequence). This CDR3 has 15 amino acids. J gave up 4 bases and V 7 bases, and 7 bases lay outside the gene matches.

The receptor was isolated from a human donor in good health. This chain links TRBV10-1 with TRBJ2-5; TRBD2 aligns across 12 bases. The CDR3 protein is CASTPLAGGLETQYF. CDR3 in DNA: TGCGCCAGCACTCCACTAGCGGGAGGACTAGAGACCCAGTACTTC.